This TCR beta chain was captured in a study of T cell clonotyping in hematopoietic cell transplantation. Time point denoted: recipient sample about 28 days before transplant, after cytoreduction. Sequencing was performed with immunoSEQ multiplex PCR; in TCRdb, only in-frame clones are kept and a portion is missing. The sample has around 1,900 clones, 93% seen once. Study results and caveats: After transplant, recipient diversity fell while pathologically expanded clonotypes grew through day 180.

Notes on this clone: Its antigen is unidentified.

The V gene lost 3 bases and the J gene lost 0 bases, with 11 bases spanning the gap. The germline V gene encodes CDR1 SGDLS and CDR2 YYNGEE. CDR3 size: 15 residues. The origin of this receptor is a woman aged 50 to 60 with acute myeloid leukemia. Some clones in this sample may be carry-over from other donors' samples. V usage is TRBV9 and J usage is TRBJ2-3; D is ambiguous. The specimen was peripheral blood mononuclear cells, collected before stem cell transplant. The CDR3 region is CASSEVESSTDTQYF. CDR3 coding DNA: TGTGCCAGCAGCGAAGTGGAGTCTAGCACAGATACGCAGTATTTT.